This TCR beta chain derives from a study of blood T cell repertoires in COVID-19. With V trimmed by 1 base and J by 5 bases, 4 bases remained unmatched. CDR1 and CDR2 (germline): SGHTA, FQGNSA. The CDR3 runs to 15 residues. Measured with immunoSEQ multiplex PCR; TCRdb has only the in-frame clones, and not every one. The table has roughly 220,000 clones, around 84% seen once. The chain couples TRBV7-2 to TRBJ2-5; 10 positions agree with TRBD2. This clonotype was obtained from an elderly man with acute or convalescent COVID-19. Sequencing used peripheral blood. This chain's CDR3 is CASSLGLAGAETQYF. The DNA for the CDR3 is TGTGCCAGCAGCTTAGGCCTAGCGGGGGCGGAGACCCAGTACTTC.